The entry below gives a single T cell receptor beta chain sequence along with its context. This clonotype was detected ten times or more. The clone's antigen remains unknown. No base quality information exists; no much larger clone differs at one position. V loses 6 bases, J loses 2 bases, and the germline ends lie 8 bases apart. From cysteine to phenylalanine, the CDR3 is 12 amino acids long. Left in the record is the CDR3 DNA by itself, 36 bases read in frame from the first base. The germline V gene yields MDHEN for CDR1 and SYDVKM for CDR2. This specimen comes from a study of human T cells and chemical hapten exposure (dated by TCRdb to about 2021). Broadly, across the study: For sensitization, 2% DPC in acetone was applied to an approximately 2 cm by approximately 2 cm area of upper inner arm skin. Patients additionally received weekly therapeutic DPC doses to the scalp throughout the roughly 25-week study period. Patch testing was performed on the upper back with Finn chambers containing 0.01% DPC, and the patch tests were scored after 6 days according to International Contact Dermatitis Research Group standards. Most of the patients in the cohort were female, and the cohort covered alopecia areata with under or over 50% scalp involvement, alopecia totalis and alopecia universalis. Libraries were pooled for sequencing, and variation in per-sample TCR yields was attributed mainly to small differences in library volumes within the pool. Peripheral blood TCR repertoire changes were tracked in vivo in alopecia patients during primary and secondary sensitization to the hapten diphenylcyclopropenone (DPC). Blood samples were taken from patients before sensitization (week 0) and then at 2, 6 and about 24 weeks after DPC sensitization. Approximately 28 alopecia patients gave blood for TCR sequencing at one to four time points (pre-sensitization, 2, 6 and 24 weeks). What the research found in general, with its limitations: Patch test score correlated positively with the number of PT1 expanded TCRs, reaching significance at thresholds 8, 16 and 32 but not at 4. After repeated subsampling, the strength of the expansion versus patch-test correlation and the threshold at which it became significant changed. DPC sensitization did not change the number of TCRs with a frequency above 1 in 1000, and there was no evidence of changes in global repertoire structure. Because all patients had alopecia, a presumed autoimmune disease, the immune response of the patients might differ from that of healthy individuals. Expanded TCRs formed significantly more large CDR3 similarity clusters than pre-sensitization or healthy control sets, consistent with antigen-driven responses.

The library was built by means of RACE. This sample was sequenced with a NextSeq 500. During library preparation, unique molecular identifiers were attached to individual cDNA molecules so that TCRs could be counted quantitatively and reproducibly. For every blood RNA sample, sequencing covered both the TCR alpha and TCR beta chains. The paper's processing steps were these. A median of approximately 100,000 TCRs per sample was observed, with a range of 23,224 to 690,600. V, J and CDR3 annotation of the TCR reads was carried out using the Decombinator software suite. To make PS versus PT1 abundance plots, every sample was subsampled to the same number of TCRs (28,000). Expanded TCRs were defined as absent before sensitization and observed at least eight times at the 2-week time point. Starting from the raw public reads, TCRdb applied fastp trimming at Q25, assembled clones with MiXCR and retained in-frame beta chains. Rows with a matching CDR3 protein are joined into one entry that keeps the most common DNA and genes. TCRdb's processing, not the authors' own work, is the source of the V and J calls. For this sample there are under 75,000 distinct CDR3 sequences; 11% appear just once. The ten largest clones capture roughly 1.5% of the sample.

The sample's time point label is to be understood as: patch test 3, about 24 weeks after DPC sensitization. The treatment or condition label for this specimen denotes: therapeutic diphenylcyclopropenone sensitization with weekly scalp DPC. At each patch-test visit, blood was drawn before the patch test was applied. Patients were considered eligible if aged 18 to 70, diagnosed with alopecia and deemed suitable for DPC therapy, and patients were excluded if pregnant. Total RNA was extracted from unfractionated whole blood that had been collected in Tempus Blood RNA tubes. The TCR was taken from a woman aged 45-65 years with alopecia areata. Some clones in this sample may be carry-over from other donors' samples. This receptor chain uses TRBV28 and TRBJ2-7; the D gene assignment is ambiguous. The sequenced sample was whole blood, obtained in connection with sensitization to the hapten diphenylcyclopropenone (DPC). CDR3 reads: CASSRPTYEQYF. The base sequence is TGTGCCAGCAGCCGACCAACCTACGAGCAGTACTTC.